This entry describes one T cell receptor beta chain. The sample is drawn from a study of T cell responses to AZD1222 COVID-19 vaccine. TCRdb's table, derived via immunoSEQ multiplex PCR, lists solely in-frame clones and lacks some. The data contain about 120,000 clones, approximately 87% of them singletons. The V and J ends lost 10 bases and 6 bases, in that order; junction bases with no gene match: 9. The CDR3 spans 13 residues. This TCR derives from an adult in good health. V is TRBV12-3 or TRBV12-4 and J is TRBJ2-1, with 7 bases aligning to TRBD2. The source material was peripheral blood, sampled on day 0 of AZD1222 vaccination. This chain's CDR3 is CATETSWGNEQFF. DNA of the CDR3: TGTGCCACCGAGACTAGCTGGGGCAATGAGCAGTTCTTC.